The 15 T cell receptor beta chains below all came from one sample that was sequenced in a study of human T cells and chemical hapten exposure. As for time point: pre-sensitization, week 0. As for treatment: therapeutic diphenylcyclopropenone sensitization with weekly scalp DPC. Via MiXCR, TCRdb re-called the RACE reads, giving one row per CDR3 protein. Of more than 300,000 distinct CDR3 sequences in the sample, about 5.4% were seen once. The sequences come from whole blood, collected in connection with sensitization to the hapten diphenylcyclopropenone (DPC). These receptors came from a woman aged 18-29 years with alopecia areata. Some clones in this sample may be carry-over from other donors' samples.

The genes are TRBV10-2 and TRBJ1-4; TRBD1 agrees at 7 bases. Germline CDR1 and CDR2: WSHSY and SAAADI. Losses at the gene ends were 6 bases for V and 7 bases for J; bases not matched to a gene: 11. This CDR3 spans 15 amino acids. The CDR3 DNA reads as TGCGCCAGCAGGGAGCATCGACAGGGTGGTGAAAAACTGTTTTTT. Protein product: CASREHRQGGEKLFF.

The chain couples TRBV7-2 to TRBJ1-6; the match to TRBD1 covers 8 bases. Germline CDR1 SGHTA, CDR2 FQGNSA. The CDR3 contains 16 residues. V gave up 6 bases and J gave up 4 bases; unmatched junction bases: 8. CDR3 coding DNA: TGTGCCAGCAGTTCAGGACAGGGCTATTATAATTCACCCCTCCACTTT. Its protein product is CASSSGQGYYNSPLHF.

This clonotype appeared many times. V gene TRBV6-1 combines with J gene TRBJ2-7; D possibly corresponds to TRBD2 (5 bases). CDR1 MNHNS and CDR2 SASEGT come from the germline V gene. The CDR3 loop spans 11 amino acids. The V end was cut by 7 bases, the J end by 9 bases, with 13 bases between. CDR3 bases: TGTGCCAGCAAGAGGGAAGGCGGGCAGTACTTC. Residues: CASKREGGQYF.

This clonotype was counted at least ten times. CDR3 in amino acids: CASSLARHNEAFF. DNA of the CDR3: TGTGCCAGCAGTTTAGCTCGGCACAATGAAGCTTTCTTT. The V call is TRBV12-3 or TRBV12-4, the J call TRBJ1-1; D gene uncertain. This CDR3 contains 13 residues. Trimming left V 0 bases short and J 7 bases short, with 9 bases between.

This clonotype was detected only a few times. This chain connects TRBV6-2 or TRBV6-3 to TRBJ1-5; perhaps TRBD1 as D (5 bases). Per the germline V gene, CDR1 is MNHEY and CDR2 is SVGEGT. Deletions cut 5 bases from V and 15 bases from J, with 20 bases between. The CDR3 has 13 amino acids. The CDR3 here is CASSENRGVIGHF. As DNA, the CDR3 is TGTGCCAGCAGTGAGAACCGGGGGGTGATCGGGCATTTT.

Worth noting for this clonotype: A much larger clone lies a single base off, so this may be a read error. J is TRBJ2-5 and V is TRBV5-1; D uncertain. This CDR3 has 15 residues. The V end was cut by 0 bases, the J end by 3 bases, with 12 bases between. Germline CDR1 SGHRS, CDR2 YFSETQ. The CDR3 DNA sequence: TGCGCCAGCAGCTTGGTTTACTGGAGAGAAGAGACCCAGTACTTC. Translating it yields CASSLVYWREETQYF.

In its sample, this clonotype was seen a few times. The rearrangement joins TRBV12-3 or TRBV12-4 to TRBJ2-1; unclear D gene. Trimming pared 8 bases from V and 7 bases from J, leaving 18 bases between. The CDR3 is made up of 14 amino acids. The CDR3 nucleotides read TGTGCCAGCTCCGAGGTGATAGTGGGGAATGAGCAGTTCTTC. Protein: CASSEVIVGNEQFF.

The V call is TRBV3-1, the J call TRBJ1-5; D not resolved. Trimming shortened V by 1 base and J by 3 bases, and 7 bases separated the two germline ends. The CDR3 spans 14 residues. CDR1 is LGHDT, CDR2 YNNKEL, per germline (reference sequence). The CDR3 nucleotides read TGTGCCAGCAGCCAAGGAGGGTACAATCAGCCCCAGCATTTT. Protein product: CASSQGGYNQPQHF.

This clonotype has a handful of counts. A read error may account for a junction end that differs from germline. The chain couples TRBV27 to TRBJ2-5; 9 bases map to TRBD1. Germline assignment: CDR1 MNHEY and CDR2 SMNVEV (reference sequence). This CDR3 contains 17 residues. CDR3 protein: CASSSLRTGAVQGTQYF. CDR3 DNA: TGTGCCAGCAGTTCCCTTCGGACAGGGGCGGTTCAAGGGACCCAGTACTTC.

Ten or more counts support this clonotype. The chain carries TRBV5-5 and TRBJ1-1; tentative D call: TRBD1 (6 bases). The CDR3 is made up of 15 amino acids. The V end was cut by 0 bases, the J end by 11 bases, with 20 bases between. Germline CDR1 and CDR2: SGHKS and YYEKEE (reference sequence). CDR3 DNA sequence: TGTGCCAGCAGCTTGGAAAAAGGGGACACAGCCGGGGCTTTCTTT. Encoded protein: CASSLEKGDTAGAFF. Supplemented by reference TRBV5-5 and TRBJ1-1, the full variable domain reads DAGVTQSPTHLIKTRGQQVTLRCSPISGHKSVSWYQQVLGQGPQFIFQYYEKEERGRGNFPDRFSARQFPNYSSELNVNALLLGDSALYLCASSLEKGDTAGAFFGQGTRLTVV.

This clonotype was observed many times. J is TRBJ1-2 and V is TRBV7-3; D unclear. The germline V gene has CDR1 SGHTA and CDR2 FQGTGA. The CDR3 is 15 residues long. Trimming shortened V by 7 bases and J by 5 bases, and 20 bases separated the two germline ends. The CDR3: CASIKKEVSRYGYTF. The CDR3 nucleotides read TGTGCCAGCATCAAAAAGGAGGTCAGTCGATATGGCTACACCTTC.

This clonotype was seen more than once but under ten times. This sequence joins TRBV12-3 or TRBV12-4 and TRBJ2-1; perhaps TRBD2 as D (6 bases). The V end lost 3 bases, the J end lost 12 bases, and 15 bases lay between the germline ends. The CDR3 loop spans 13 amino acids. In nucleotides, the CDR3 is TGTGCCAGCAGTTTTTCGCCCACCGGGGGGCAGTTCTTC. Amino acid sequence: CASSFSPTGGQFF.

This clonotype was seen a few times. The rearrangement links TRBV14 to TRBJ1-3; D is uncertain. This CDR3 has 13 residues. Per germline, CDR1 SGHDN and CDR2 FVKESK. The germline V and J ends were trimmed by 5 bases and 0 bases, with 5 bases remaining between them. The CDR3 coding sequence is TGTGCCAGCAGCATCAGCTCTGGAAACACCATATATTTT. Residues: CASSISSGNTIYF.

This clonotype was seen at least ten times. This chain connects TRBV3-1 to TRBJ2-1, with D unresolved. The CDR3 extends over 13 amino acids. Germline V CDR1 and CDR2: LGHDT, YNNKEL (reference sequence). With 4 bases removed from V and 4 bases from J, the gap between germline ends came to 8 bases. The CDR3 DNA reads TGTGCCAGCAGCCTAGGGTATTACAATGAGCAGTTCTTC. Protein sequence: CASSLGYYNEQFF.

The chain joins TRBV7-2 to TRBJ2-3; 12 bases match TRBD2. The V and J ends lost 5 bases and 6 bases, in that order; junction bases with no gene match: 6. The CDR3 sequence is 15 residues long. The germline CDR1 and CDR2 sequences are SGHTA and FQGNSA. The CDR3 bases are TGTGCCAGCAGCGCCCCCGGACTAGCGGGGGATACGCAGTATTTT. Its translation is CASSAPGLAGDTQYF.